The clone carrying this T cell receptor beta chain was seen only a few times. Its target is not known. CDR3 length equals 12 residues. Germline CDR1 is MDHEN and CDR2 is SYDVKM. Trimming cost V 2 bases and J 4 bases, with 2 bases left between them. The sample originates from a study of post-analysis software for immune sequencing data. About the research overall: Included among the disease courses, which were recorded for the cohort, were relapsing-remitting, secondary progressive and progressive-relapsing multiple sclerosis. Study-level results: Relative to controls, patients with multiple sclerosis showed significantly lower normalized Chao1 diversity. Roughly 5 TRBV segments occurring more often in patients than controls included TRBV5-6, TRBV5-1 and TRBV20-1. With F measure, samples from one preparation batch clustered together strongly.

TCR beta cDNA libraries included unique molecular identifiers. There were roughly 0.9 to 10 million T cells, and around 500,000 cDNA molecules came from them. MiXCR was run by TCRdb on the PCR reads, yielding one entry per CDR3 protein. The sample lists fewer than 850,000 distinct CDR3 sequences; approximately 30% were seen once. The source is a girl under 18 with multiple sclerosis. The rearrangement uses TRBV28 and TRBJ2-2; D is unresolved. Source material: blood. CDR3 sequence (DNA): TGTGCCAGCAGTTTAACCACCGGGGAGCTGTTTTTT. The encoded protein is CASSLTTGELFF.